Below, 28 T cell receptor beta chains from the same sample are listed, as sequenced in a study of T cell responses to AZD1222 COVID-19 vaccine. This table comes from immunoSEQ multiplex PCR, and its TCRdb copy is limited to in-frame clones, with some not included. The sample yields approximately 140,000 clones, just over 90% seen once. The sequencing here drew on peripheral blood, taken on day 0 of AZD1222 vaccination. These receptors originate from an adult in good health.

This clone was picked up one time. This sequence joins TRBV9 and TRBJ2-3; TRBD1 aligns across 10 bases. This CDR3 is 16 amino acids long. V dropped 4 bases and J dropped 4; count of bases not matched to a gene: 9. Germline V CDR1 and CDR2: SGDLS, YYNGEE. CDR3 bases: TGTGCCAGCAGCTTATCCGGGACAGGGGTTTCAGATACGCAGTATTTT. Amino acids: CASSLSGTGVSDTQYF.

This clone was seen a handful of times. The rearrangement links TRBV30 to TRBJ1-1; D is possibly TRBD1 (6 bases). Trimming stripped 5 bases from V and 2 bases from J, with 12 bases between. The CDR3 spans 13 residues. Germline CDR1 reads GTSNPN; CDR2 reads SVGIG (reference sequence). The CDR3 reads CAWYRDPNTEAFF. CDR3 nucleotide sequence: TGTGCCTGGTACAGGGACCCAAACACTGAAGCTTTCTTT.

This chain connects TRBV4-1 to TRBJ1-5, with D maybe TRBD1 (6 bases). V was trimmed by 0 bases and J by 0 bases, leaving 12 bases between them. CDR1 MGHRA and CDR2 YSYEKL come from the germline V gene. The CDR3 is 17 residues long. The CDR3 coding sequence is TGCGCCAGCAGCCAAGACGGGGGCGATTATAGCAATCAGCCCCAGCATTTT. Protein sequence: CASSQDGGDYSNQPQHF.

The V and J genes are TRBV5-1 and TRBJ1-1, with 10 bases identical to TRBD1. Germline CDR1 and CDR2: SGHRS and YFSETQ. CDR3 length: 17 amino acids. The V segment lost 0 bases and the J segment 0 bases; nucleotides outside the gene matches: 5. For the CDR3, the DNA is TGCGCCAGCAGCTTGGAAGGGACAGGGGAGCTGAACACTGAAGCTTTCTTT. It encodes CASSLEGTGELNTEAFF.

This rearrangement joins TRBV4-1 to TRBJ2-1, with D uncertain. V lost 1 base and J lost 5, with 3 bases in between. The CDR3 extends over 12 amino acids. Per germline, CDR1 MGHRA and CDR2 YSYEKL. The CDR3 loop is CASSQVHNEQFF. Written as DNA, the CDR3 is TGCGCCAGCAGCCAAGTTCACAATGAGCAGTTCTTC.

On this clone itself: Other DNA variants within this sample encode the same CDR3. V is TRBV19 and J is TRBJ1-2; TRBD1 matches at 9 bases. The CDR3 has 14 residues. Germline V CDR1 and CDR2: LNHDA, SQIVND (reference sequence). V lost 5 bases to trimming and J lost 0 bases; unmatched junction nucleotides: 1. CDR3 region: CASSRDRANYGYTF. CDR3 DNA sequence: TGTGCCAGTAGTCGGGACAGGGCTAACTATGGCTACACCTTC.

This chain joins TRBV7-3 and TRBJ1-6; tentative D call: TRBD1 (5 bases). Trimming left V 2 bases short and J 10 bases short, with 12 bases between. Germline V gives CDR1 SGHTA, CDR2 FQGTGA. The CDR3 has 14 amino acids. Here the CDR3 DNA reads TGTGCCAGCAGCTTACGGGCCAGGGAATCACCCCTCCACTTT. Translation: CASSLRARESPLHF.

The chain links TRBV18 to TRBJ1-3; TRBD1 matches at 7 bases. The CDR3 is made up of 16 amino acids. The germline V gene encodes CDR1 KGHSH and CDR2 LQKENI. V lost 4 bases to trimming and J lost 2 bases; unmatched junction nucleotides: 8. This CDR3 reads CASSLGGPAAGNTIYF. CDR3 coding DNA: TGTGCCAGCTCACTAGGGGGCCCGGCGGCTGGAAACACCATATATTTT.

This chain joins TRBV7-2 and TRBJ2-3, with TRBD2 as a possible D gene (7 bases). CDR1 and CDR2 from the germline V gene are SGHTA and FQGNSA. Trimming cost V 2 bases and J 1 base, with 16 bases left between them. There are 17 residues in the CDR3. As DNA, the CDR3 is TGTGCCAGCAGCTTACTCGGGGGCGGGGGAGGCACAGATACGCAGTATTTT. Its translation: CASSLLGGGGGTDTQYF.

The chain has TRBV30 and TRBJ1-1, with TRBD1 matching 9 bases. The CDR3 contains 13 residues. Germline CDR1 GTSNPN, CDR2 SVGIG (reference sequence). Trimming cost V 4 bases and J 3 bases; bases outside gene matches: 3. In nucleotides, the CDR3 is TGTGCCTGGATCGGACAGGGGTACACTGAAGCTTTCTTT. As protein: CAWIGQGYTEAFF.

The gene calls are TRBV6-5 and TRBJ1-1; D is ambiguous. Per the germline V gene, CDR1 is MNHEY and CDR2 is SVGAGI. The germline V and J ends were trimmed by 2 bases and 11 bases, with 9 bases remaining between them. The CDR3 extends over 11 amino acids. The CDR3 DNA sequence: TGTGCCAGCAGTTACAGGACTGGGGCTTTCTTT. Encoded protein: CASSYRTGAFF.

This chain connects TRBV19 to TRBJ2-2; perhaps TRBD2 as D (6 bases). Germline values: CDR1 LNHDA, CDR2 SQIVND (reference sequence). Trimming removed 7 bases from V and 1 base from J, with 13 bases in between. The CDR3 extends over 15 amino acids. The CDR3 nucleotides are TGTGCCAGTACCGGGGCGGGAAAGAACACCGGGGAGCTGTTTTTT. The encoded protein is CASTGAGKNTGELFF.

The genes are TRBV15 and TRBJ2-7; weak D call: TRBD1 (5 bases). The CDR3 spans 14 residues. V lost 2 bases and J 6 bases, leaving 14 bases between the germline ends. Germline assignment: CDR1 LNHNV and CDR2 YYDKDF (reference sequence). This CDR3 reads CATSRKGHASEQYF. CDR3 nucleotide sequence: TGTGCCACCAGCAGAAAGGGGCACGCCTCCGAGCAGTACTTC.

The chain joins TRBV7-3 to TRBJ2-3, with a tentative D call TRBD2 (5 bases). CDR3 length equals 14 residues. Germline V gene data show CDR1 as SGHTA and CDR2 as FQGTGA. V was cut by 5 bases and J by 2 bases, with 11 bases left in between. The CDR3 protein is CASSLGLHTDTQYF. The DNA for the CDR3 is TGTGCCAGCAGCCTCGGACTCCACACAGATACGCAGTATTTT.

V and J are TRBV19 and TRBJ1-2, with 7 positions matching TRBD1. Per the germline V gene, CDR1 is LNHDA and CDR2 is SQIVND (reference sequence). CDR3 length equals 15 residues. Germline trimming cut 6 bases from V and 6 bases from J; bases unmatched to any gene: 13. The CDR3 sequence: CASRDPGQTLDGYTF. DNA of the CDR3: TGTGCCAGTAGAGATCCGGGACAGACCCTAGATGGCTACACCTTC.

The V call is TRBV5-1, the J call TRBJ2-1, with D perhaps TRBD1 (6 bases). Trimming removed 2 bases at V and 5 bases at J, with 11 bases between. The CDR3 contains 14 residues. The germline CDR1 and CDR2 sequences are SGHRS and YFSETQ. The CDR3 nucleotides read TGCGCCAGCAGCTTCGGGGCAGGGGACAATGAGCAGTTCTTC. This gives the protein CASSFGAGDNEQFF.

J is TRBJ1-5 and V is TRBV7-8; tentatively, D is TRBD1 (6 bases). CDR3 length: 15 amino acids. The V gene's germline CDR1 is SGHVS and CDR2 FQNEAQ. V dropped 4 bases and J dropped 2 bases, with 12 bases sitting between them. CDR3 loop: CASSYLGGRNQPQHF. The CDR3 bases are TGTGCCAGCAGCTACCTAGGGGGGCGCAATCAGCCCCAGCATTTT.

As concerns this clone: Mismatch with germline at one junction end may stem from a read error. The chain links TRBV10-2 to TRBJ1-5; no reliable D call. The germline CDR1 and CDR2 sequences are WSHSY and SAAADI. This CDR3 contains 12 residues. The CDR3 sequence is CASSDYSQAQHF. Written as DNA, the CDR3 is TGCGCCAGCAGTGATTATAGTCAGGCCCAGCATTTT.

V gene TRBV4-2 combines with J gene TRBJ2-4, with D maybe TRBD1 (6 bases). Germline V lookup: CDR1 LGHNA, CDR2 YNFKEQ. The CDR3 runs 21 residues. The V end lost 1 base, the J end lost 1 base, and 26 bases lay between the germline ends. The CDR3 DNA sequence: TGTGCCAGCAGCCAAGGGCCCCATTCCTATTGGGACAATGGGGCCAAAAACATTCAGTACTTC. Translation gives CASSQGPHSYWDNGAKNIQYF.

This clone was counted a single time. V and J are TRBV2 and TRBJ2-1; D uncertain. CDR1 is SNHLY and CDR2 is FYNNEI in the germline V gene. V lost 4 bases to trimming and J lost 2 bases, with 6 bases between them. This CDR3 has 13 amino acids. The CDR3 DNA sequence: TGTGCCAGCAGTGGCACGGCCTACAATGAGCAGTTCTTC. The encoded protein is CASSGTAYNEQFF.

This sequence joins TRBV11-2 and TRBJ2-7; D might be TRBD2 (5 bases). CDR1 is SGHAT and CDR2 is FQNNGV in the germline V gene. The CDR3 consists of 13 residues. The V and J ends lost 2 bases and 5 bases respectively, with 10 bases between them. The CDR3, as DNA: TGTGCCAGCAGCTTAACTAGTCTAGACGAGCAGTACTTC. Encoded protein: CASSLTSLDEQYF.

This chain links TRBV30 with TRBJ1-5; 8 nucleotides match TRBD1. Losses at the gene ends were 0 bases for V and 4 bases for J; bases not matched to a gene: 5. Germline-derived CDR1 and CDR2 are GTSNPN and SVGIG (reference sequence). This CDR3 has 15 residues. The CDR3 DNA follows: TGTGCCTGGAGTGTACCAGGGGGCCATAATCAGCCCCAGCATTTT. This sequence encodes CAWSVPGGHNQPQHF.

This sequence joins TRBV10-3 and TRBJ1-1, with D unresolved. The germline gives CDR1 ENHRY, CDR2 SYGVKD. V shed 4 bases and J shed 4 bases, with 16 bases lying between them. The CDR3 spans 15 residues. The DNA for the CDR3 is TGTGCCATCAGTGGAGCCAGCGCGAGAACCACTGAAGCTTTCTTT. Encoded protein: CAISGASARTTEAFF.

This clone appeared once. The chain uses TRBV5-6 and TRBJ2-4, with a weak D call TRBD1 (6 bases). The CDR3 sequence is 16 residues long. V was cut by 4 bases and J by 6 bases, with 20 bases left in between. Germline lookup yields CDR1 SGHDT and CDR2 YYEEEE. The CDR3 DNA sequence: TGTGCCAGCAGCGCAAAACCCAGGGGTTTGGGAAACATTCAGTACTTC. It specifies CASSAKPRGLGNIQYF.

This clone has only one observation. The chain couples TRBV5-5 to TRBJ2-7, with D uncertain. The germline gives CDR1 SGHKS, CDR2 YYEKEE (reference sequence). The CDR3 is 13 amino acids. Trimming cost V 3 bases and J 5 bases, with 12 bases left between them. CDR3 amino acids: CASSSTNRDEQYF. CDR3 nucleotides: TGTGCCAGCAGCTCGACGAACCGGGACGAGCAGTACTTC.

The chain carries TRBV19 and TRBJ1-3; perhaps TRBD1 as D (5 bases). CDR3 size: 13 residues. Germline-derived CDR1 and CDR2 are LNHDA and SQIVND (reference sequence). V was trimmed by 8 bases and J by 3 bases, leaving 11 bases between them. The DNA for the CDR3 is TGTGCCAGTGGCCGGGACGTTGGAAACACCATATATTTT. Translated, it gives CASGRDVGNTIYF. The entire variable domain, with the rest obtained from reference TRBV19 and TRBJ1-3, is as follows: DGGITQSPKYLFRKEGQNVTLSCEQNLNHDAMYWYRQDPGQGLRLIYYSQIVNDFQKGDIAEGYSVSREKKESFPLTVTSAQKNPTAFYLCASGRDVGNTIYFGEGSWLTVV.

This chain uses TRBV13 with TRBJ2-1; 10 bases agree with TRBD1. The trim removed 4 bases at V and 7 bases at J, leaving 4 bases unmatched. Germline values: CDR1 PRHDT, CDR2 FYEKMQ (reference sequence). The CDR3 runs 14 residues. For the CDR3, the DNA is TGTGCCAGCAGCTCCAGACAGGGGGCGAATGAGCAGTTCTTC. It translates to CASSSRQGANEQFF.

The chain employs TRBV18 and TRBJ1-3; weak D call: TRBD1 (6 bases). The CDR3 is made up of 15 amino acids. Germline-derived CDR1 and CDR2 are KGHSH and LQKENI. The V and J ends lost 6 bases and 2 bases respectively, with 14 bases between them. DNA for the CDR3: TGTGCCAGCTCCTCCCTAGGGGGACCTGGAAACACCATATATTTT. The encoded protein is CASSSLGGPGNTIYF.